A selection of T cell receptor beta chains follows, all from one sample in a study of blood T cell repertoires in COVID-19. Assay used: immunoSEQ multiplex PCR; TCRdb lists only in-frame clones, some missing. This sample has 350,000 to 500,000 clones, with 70% to 90% found just once. Sequenced sample: PBMCs or T cells enriched from blood (not recorded which). The receptors originated from a woman aged 18-29 years who had been exposed to COVID-19. Each CDR3 is given with its conserved first and last residue. A D gene is named only where the DNA matches it firmly. Size is omitted from some rows. Given values are once, few, many or a class for expanded clones.

size,V,J,D,DNA,CDR3
-,TRBV7-2,TRBJ2-7,TRBD2,TGTGCCAGCAGCTTTCGAAGCGGGAGGGCCTACGAGCAGTACTTC,CASSFRSGRAYEQYF
few,TRBV9,TRBJ1-2,TRBD1,TGTGCCAGCAGCGTAGCTGTCAGGGGGAACTATGGCTACACCTTC,CASSVAVRGNYGYTF
-,TRBV7-2,TRBJ2-1,-,TGTGCCAGCAGCCCAAGGGGGCTAGCGGGTGGGAGTGAGCAGTTCTTC,CASSPRGLAGGSEQFF
-,TRBV7-8,TRBJ2-7,TRBD2,TGTGCCAGCAGCCCCAAGCGGGAGGGCCGTTCCGAGCAGTACTTC,CASSPKREGRSEQYF
once,TRBV3-1/TRBV3-2,TRBJ1-1,-,TGTGCCAGCAGCCAAGAAAATATAGGGGAGGTATCGAACACTGAAGCTTTCTTT,CASSQENIGEVSNTEAFF
-,TRBV5-1,TRBJ1-2,TRBD1,TGCGCCAGCAGCTTGGCATTACCGGGACAGGGAACGAGCTACACCTTC,CASSLALPGQGTSYTF
-,TRBV10-3,TRBJ2-7,-,TGTGCCATCAGGGAAGGGACTGGCGAGCAGTACTTC,CAIREGTGEQYF
-,TRBV19,TRBJ2-1,-,TGTGCCAGTAGTATAGGACTGCAGCAAAGCAATGAGCAGTTCTTC,CASSIGLQQSNEQFF
-,TRBV3-1/TRBV3-2,TRBJ2-3,TRBD2,TGTGCCAGCAGCCAAATGAAGATCGCGGGAGGGATCACAGATACGCAGTATTTT,CASSQMKIAGGITDTQYF
-,TRBV11-2,TRBJ2-7,-,TGTGCCAGCAGCCCAGGTAGAGCGGCCCACGAGCAGTACTTC,CASSPGRAAHEQYF
-,TRBV18,TRBJ2-5,-,TGTGCCAGCTCAACAGGGATCCAAGAGACCCAGTACTTC,CASSTGIQETQYF
-,TRBV25-1,TRBJ1-5,-,TGTGCCAGCAGTGATCAGGGGTATCAGCCCCAGCATTTT,CASSDQGYQPQHF
-,TRBV2,TRBJ2-5,-,TGTGCCAGCTACCTTACGGGTATCCAAGAGACCCAGTACTTC,CASYLTGIQETQYF
-,TRBV10-1,TRBJ2-7,TRBD2,TGCGCCAGCAGCCCCTTGGGTAGCGGGAATCTCGAGCAGTACTTC,CASSPLGSGNLEQYF
-,TRBV6-5,TRBJ2-1,TRBD2,TGTGCCAGCCAGAGCGCGGGAGACTACAATGAGCAGTTCTTC,CASQSAGDYNEQFF
-,TRBV4-1,TRBJ1-2,-,TGCGCCAGCAATATACCCCCGGAGGGTGGCTACACCTTC,CASNIPPEGGYTF
-,TRBV9,TRBJ2-7,-,TGTGCCAGCAGCGTCGATGGGTCCAGGATTTCCTCCGAGCAGTACTTC,CASSVDGSRISSEQYF
-,TRBV7-9,TRBJ1-1,-,TGTGCCAGCAGCCTCCAGTCAGGTATGAACACTGAAGCTTTCTTT,CASSLQSGMNTEAFF
few,TRBV3-1/TRBV3-2,TRBJ2-2,TRBD2,TGTGCCAGCAGCCCGCTAGCGGGCTACACCGGGGAGCTGTTTTTT,CASSPLAGYTGELFF
-,TRBV7-2,TRBJ2-5,TRBD2,TGTGCCAGCAGCCCCGGGGGGGGAGGGGAGACCCAGTACTTC,CASSPGGGGETQYF
-,TRBV18,TRBJ2-1,-,TGTGCCAGCTCACCAAGCCGGGGGGAGCAGTTCTTC,CASSPSRGEQFF
once,TRBV2,TRBJ1-2,-,TGTGCCAGCAGTGAAGCGGAGACAGGCAGCGTCGAAGGCTACACCTTC,CASSEAETGSVEGYTF
once,TRBV6-2/TRBV6-3,TRBJ2-2,-,TGTGCCAGCAGCCGACAGGGACTAGTCGCCGGGGAGCTGTTTTTT,CASSRQGLVAGELFF
-,TRBV3-1/TRBV3-2,TRBJ2-2,-,TGTGCCAGCAGTCCCGGGCCCGAGGGCGGGGAGCTGTTTTTT,CASSPGPEGGELFF
-,TRBV28,TRBJ1-6,TRBD1,TGTGCCAGCAGTCCCGGGACAGGGGGCGCCTACCATAATTCACCCCTCCACTTT,CASSPGTGGAYHNSPLHF
-,TRBV14,TRBJ2-2,-,TGTGCCAGCAGCGGGGCCCTGAACACCGGGGAGCTGTTTTTT,CASSGALNTGELFF
-,TRBV15,TRBJ2-5,-,TGTGCCACCAGTACAGGGATGGAGACCCAGTACTTC,CATSTGMETQYF
-,TRBV28,TRBJ1-2,TRBD1,TGTGCCAGCAGTTTATGGGGGGGGACAGGGACCCTGGATGGCTACACCTTC,CASSLWGGTGTLDGYTF
once,TRBV18,TRBJ2-7,TRBD1,TGTGCCAGCTCACACGCGGACAGGGTTATGAACGAGCAGTACTTC,CASSHADRVMNEQYF
-,TRBV28,TRBJ2-3,TRBD2,TGTGCCAGCAGGACTAGCGGGAGCACAGATACGCAGTATTTT,CASRTSGSTDTQYF
-,TRBV15,TRBJ2-7,-,TGTGCCACCAGCAGGGGGGCAGGGACCAACTACGAGCAGTACTTC,CATSRGAGTNYEQYF
once,TRBV6-6,TRBJ1-4,TRBD1,TGTGCCAGCAGCCGGGACAGGGGGCCCCAAATGGTCAGGTTTTTT,CASSRDRGPQMVRFF
-,TRBV4-3,TRBJ2-1,-,TGCGCCAGCAGCCAGGATCTAGCGCCCTACAATGAGCAGTTCTTC,CASSQDLAPYNEQFF
-,TRBV4-1,TRBJ1-2,-,TGCGCCAGCAGCCAAGACAGGGACTATGGCTACACCTTC,CASSQDRDYGYTF
-,TRBV9,TRBJ2-1,-,TGTGCCAGCAGCCCCGTGGGGGGGGGCCGGAATGAGCAGTTCTTC,CASSPVGGGRNEQFF
-,TRBV30,TRBJ1-2,-,TGTGCCTGGAGCGGTGACACCGGCATGGGCTACACCTTC,CAWSGDTGMGYTF
-,TRBV28,TRBJ2-7,-,TGTGCCAGCAGCCCGTGGGAGGACTCCTACGAGCAGTACTTC,CASSPWEDSYEQYF
-,TRBV3-1/TRBV3-2,TRBJ2-5,-,TGTGCCAGCAGCCAAGATGCGGCTAAAGAGACCCAGTACTTC,CASSQDAAKETQYF
-,TRBV29-1,TRBJ2-5,-,TGCAGCGTTGAAGATTCCGGGAGAGGGGAGACCCAGTACTTC,CSVEDSGRGETQYF
-,TRBV7-9,TRBJ1-4,TRBD1,TGTGCCAGCAGCGGTAGTGACAGGGAGTGGGAAAAACTGTTTTTT,CASSGSDREWEKLFF
few,TRBV18,TRBJ2-3,TRBD2,TGTGCCAGCTCACCCCAGCGGGGGAAGAGCACAGATACGCAGTATTTT,CASSPQRGKSTDTQYF
-,TRBV28,TRBJ1-2,-,TGTGCCAGCAGTTCCAAAAGGAGGCTTGCCTATGGCTACACCTTC,CASSSKRRLAYGYTF
few,TRBV6-5,TRBJ2-2,-,TGTGCCAGCAGTTACCACTCGAGGAACACCGGGGAGCTGTTTTTT,CASSYHSRNTGELFF
-,TRBV2,TRBJ2-3,TRBD2,TGTGCCAGCAGTGGACTGGGGGGGTCCACAGATACGCAGTATTTT,CASSGLGGSTDTQYF
-,TRBV6-5,TRBJ2-7,-,TGTGCCAGCTCGAACAGAAATCCCGCCGAGCAGTACTTC,CASSNRNPAEQYF
-,TRBV11-2,TRBJ2-1,TRBD1,TGTGCCAGCAGCTTTTCGCGAGGGGGACAGACCCTATACAATGAGCAGTTCTTC,CASSFSRGGQTLYNEQFF
few,TRBV7-9,TRBJ2-1,TRBD2,TGTGCCAGCAGCTCAACTAGCGGGGGGTACAATGAGCAGTTCTTC,CASSSTSGGYNEQFF
few,TRBV10-3,TRBJ1-6,-,TGTGCCATCAGTCTACAGGTTGGCGATTCACCCCTCCACTTT,CAISLQVGDSPLHF
-,TRBV3-1/TRBV3-2,TRBJ2-1,TRBD2,TGTGCCAGCAGCCAATACCGTAGCGGGATAACCTACAATGAGCAGTTCTTC,CASSQYRSGITYNEQFF
once,TRBV28,TRBJ2-2,TRBD1,TGTGCCAGCAAGGGACAGGCTGACACCGGGGAGCTGTTTTTT,CASKGQADTGELFF